This TCR beta chain is from a study of T-cell reconstitution after alpha-beta-depleted transplantation in children. A TCRbeta library incorporating unique molecular identifiers was prepared. One entry per CDR3 protein, called by TCRdb with MiXCR from the PCR reads. The data contain 300,000 to 400,000 distinct CDR3 sequences, around 25% of them seen just once; the ten biggest clones take up 11%. This CDR3 is built from 14 residues. Per germline, CDR1 SGHDN and CDR2 FVKESK. V lost 3 bases, J lost 0 bases, and 9 bases lay in between. Sequences were derived from PBMCs, mostly from graft donor cells, sampled 180 days after TCRalphabeta/CD19-depleted stem cell transplant. This receptor was obtained from a male patient aged 10-17 years who had a stem cell transplant for acute lymphoblastic leukemia, so the T cells may come from the graft donor. V and J are TRBV14 and TRBJ2-7; no firm D call. The CDR3 bases are TGTGCCAGCAGCCATCTTATTAGCTCCTACGAGCAGTACTTC. It specifies CASSHLISSYEQYF.